This T cell receptor beta chain derives from a study of early T cells in non-severe SARS-CoV-2 infection. Overall study: Bulk RNA isolated from unsorted whole blood underwent sequencing; chains were not paired.

V was trimmed by 3 bases and J by 1 base, leaving 11 bases between them. The CDR3 runs to 15 residues. In the library, individual cDNA molecules carried attached unique molecular identifiers. Using its own MiXCR run on the 5' RACE reads, TCRdb lists one record per CDR3 protein. The sample lists under 70,000 distinct CDR3 sequences; roughly an eighth were seen once. Sequencing was done on a sample of whole blood. The V gene is TRBV12-3 or TRBV12-4, the J gene TRBJ2-3, with D maybe TRBD2 (5 bases). The sequence was collected from an adult who was a healthcare worker with PCR-confirmed SARS-CoV-2 infection or an uninfected control (not recorded which). The CDR3 nucleotides are TGTGCCAGCAGTTTTTTTGAGGGAGGCACAGATACGCAGTATTTT. Translating gives CASSFFEGGTDTQYF.